These 29 T cell receptor beta chains came from one sample sequenced in a study of blood T cells in healthy people across ages. It was with a sample-barcoded 5' primer and a J-beta primer mix that a second PCR of about 6 to 12 cycles was run. TCRdb independently ran MiXCR on the 5' RACE reads; one entry per CDR3 protein. The table includes fewer than 800,000 distinct CDR3 sequences, around 20% detected once. Sequenced sample: blood. The receptors were sampled from a man between 65 and 85 years old in good health.

A remark on this clonotype: The junction does not match germline at one end; this may be a read error. The chain employs TRBV29-1 and TRBJ2-2; TRBD1 might be the D (6 bases). The CDR3 is 14 amino acids. In germline, CDR1 is SQVTM, CDR2 ANQGSEA. CDR3 nucleotide sequence: TGCAGCGTGGCCGGACAGAGAAACACCGGGGAGCTGGTTTTT. Amino acid sequence: CSVAGQRNTGELVF.

The chain is built from TRBV7-3 and TRBJ1-1; D not certain. The V gene lost 0 bases and the J gene lost 1 base, with 6 bases spanning the gap. Germline assignment: CDR1 SGHTA and CDR2 FQGTGA. The CDR3 totals 14 residues. CDR3 sequence reads: CASSLTQQNTEAFF. DNA for the CDR3: TGTGCCAGCAGCTTAACACAGCAGAACACTGAAGCTTTCTTT.

This sequence joins TRBV6-1 and TRBJ2-3, with 7 bases fitting TRBD1. There are 17 residues in the CDR3. Unmatched junction bases numbered 16, after V lost 5 bases and J lost 5 bases. Germline CDR1 reads MNHNS; CDR2 reads SASEGT. The CDR3 DNA follows: TGTGCCAGCAGTCCAAACCGACAGGGTTTTGGGCAAGATACGCAGTATTTT. This gives the protein CASSPNRQGFGQDTQYF.

The V call is TRBV13, the J call TRBJ2-2; D may be TRBD1 (6 bases). CDR1 and CDR2 (germline): PRHDT, FYEKMQ (reference sequence). The CDR3 is 15 residues long. V lost 0 bases to trimming and J lost 8 bases, with 13 bases between them. The CDR3 DNA sequence: TGTGCCAGCAGCTTAGGCGGACAGATTCTAGGGGAGCTGTTTTTT. Translated: CASSLGGQILGELFF.

In the case of this clonotype: This may be a read error: a much more frequent sequence differs by one nucleotide. The chain uses TRBV10-3 and TRBJ2-1; D perhaps matches TRBD2 (5 bases). The CDR3 totals 12 residues. CDR1 ENHRY and CDR2 SYGVKD come from the germline V gene. Deletions cut 3 bases from V and 12 bases from J, with 12 bases between. The CDR3 bases are TGTGCCATCAGTGACCGGGGAGCTGGGCAGTTCTTC. This encodes CAISDRGAGQFF.

This clonotype was detected ten times or more. The chain joins TRBV7-2 to TRBJ2-5; D call uncertain. The CDR3 totals 13 residues. Trimming took 5 bases from V and 4 from J, leaving 11 bases between them. Germline V lookup: CDR1 SGHTA, CDR2 FQGNSA. This chain's CDR3 is CASSLGLRETQYF. In DNA, the CDR3 is TGTGCCAGCAGCCTCGGGCTGAGAGAGACCCAGTACTTC.

V and J are TRBV28 and TRBJ2-7, with D unclear. CDR1 and CDR2 from the germline V gene are MDHEN and SYDVKM. Trimming cost V 2 bases and J 8 bases, with 4 bases left between them. The CDR3 spans 10 residues. The CDR3 spells CASSLDKQYF. CDR3 in DNA: TGTGCCAGCAGTTTAGACAAGCAGTACTTC.

The rearrangement links TRBV4-3 to TRBJ1-4, with 7 bases identical to TRBD1. V dropped 3 bases and J dropped 0; count of bases not matched to a gene: 4. The CDR3 runs to 16 residues. The V gene's germline CDR1 is LGHNA and CDR2 YSLEER. CDR3 loop: CASSHGQAATNEKLFF. CDR3 DNA: TGCGCCAGCAGCCACGGACAGGCGGCAACTAATGAAAAACTGTTTTTT.

This clonotype was found a few times. This chain connects TRBV20-1 to TRBJ2-5, with 10 nucleotides matching TRBD2. Germline-derived CDR1 and CDR2 are DFQATT and SNEGSKA (reference sequence). The CDR3 length is 16 residues. V dropped 0 bases and J dropped 4; count of bases not matched to a gene: 8. CDR3 in amino acids: CSARDPSGRRGETQYF. The CDR3 DNA follows: TGCAGTGCTAGAGATCCTAGCGGGAGAAGGGGAGAGACCCAGTACTTC.

This chain uses TRBV6-1 with TRBJ2-6, with TRBD1 identical over 7 bases. The CDR3 runs to 18 residues. J lost 0 bases, V lost 6 bases, and 11 bases had no gene match. The germline gives CDR1 MNHNS, CDR2 SASEGT. In DNA form, the CDR3 reads TGTGCCAGCAGGAGGTCCGGGACAGAGAGCTCTGGGGCCAACGTCCTGACTTTC. It codes for CASRRSGTESSGANVLTF.

The CDR3 nucleotides read TGCAGTGCTGACCCGACTAGCGGGAATACCGGGGAGCTGTTTTTT. This translates into CSADPTSGNTGELFF. The chain has TRBV20-1 and TRBJ2-2, with TRBD2 matching over 11 bases. The J segment lost 5 bases and the V segment lost 5 bases, leaving 7 bases of the junction unmatched. This CDR3 is built from 15 residues. Germline V gene sequence: CDR1 DFQATT, CDR2 SNEGSKA (reference sequence).

The chain carries TRBV6-5 and TRBJ1-4, with D unclear. Germline CDR1 reads MNHEY; CDR2 reads SVGAGI. This CDR3 spans 14 amino acids. V was trimmed by 6 bases and J by 7 bases, leaving 15 bases between them. The CDR3, as DNA: TGTGCCAGCAGACCGGGCCCCTGGGGTGAAAAACTGTTTTTT. Translated, it gives CASRPGPWGEKLFF.

The rearrangement uses TRBV7-2 and TRBJ2-5; tentatively, D is TRBD1 (5 bases). Matching the DNA end better, TRBJ2-1 makes the J call doubtful. Germline CDR1 reads SGHTA; CDR2 reads FQGNSA. The CDR3 consists of 13 residues. CDR3 nucleotide sequence: TGTGCCAGCAGCTTTGTTAGGGGCCATGAGCAGTTCTTC. Translation gives CASSFVRGHEQFF.

The chain joins TRBV2 to TRBJ2-5; TRBD2 aligns across 7 bases. The end of the DNA is better explained by TRBJ2-1, so the J call may be wrong. This CDR3 contains 13 residues. In germline, CDR1 is SNHLY, CDR2 FYNNEI. CDR3 protein: CASSGGGLNEQFF. The CDR3, as DNA: TGTGCCAGCAGTGGGGGGGGTCTCAATGAGCAGTTCTTC.

The V and J genes are TRBV6-1 and TRBJ2-7; TRBD1 agrees at 9 bases. After removal of 6 bases from V and 6 bases from J, the junction contained 9 bases not matched to a gene. Germline V gives CDR1 MNHNS, CDR2 SASEGT. The CDR3 is 14 amino acids. This chain's CDR3 is CASRAGTGTFEQYF. As DNA, the CDR3 is TGTGCCAGCAGGGCCGGGACAGGGACGTTCGAGCAGTACTTC.

This clonotype was seen a few times. CDR3 sequence: CAISEAGTQVGPQHF. DNA for the CDR3: TGTGCCATCAGTGAGGCCGGGACCCAAGTTGGGCCCCAGCATTTT. The chain couples TRBV10-3 to TRBJ1-5, with D possibly matching TRBD1 (5 bases). The V gene's germline CDR1 is ENHRY and CDR2 SYGVKD. Trimming removed 2 bases from V and 9 bases from J, with 17 bases in between. The CDR3 spans 15 residues.

This clonotype was recorded a few times. CDR3 in DNA: TGTGCCACCAGTGATTTGAGGATCTCGAGCTCTGGGGCCAACGTCCTGACTTTC. Translating gives CATSDLRISSSGANVLTF. The V call is TRBV24-1, the J call TRBJ2-6; D gene uncertain. CDR1 and CDR2 from the germline V gene are KGHDR and SFDVKD. This CDR3 is 18 amino acids long. With 0 bases removed from V and 0 bases from J, the gap between germline ends came to 11 bases.

This clonotype was seen more than once but under ten times. The chain is built from TRBV29-1 and TRBJ2-1, with TRBD1 matching over 7 bases. The CDR3 contains 13 residues. The germline CDR1 and CDR2 sequences are SQVTM and ANQGSEA. As DNA, the CDR3 is TGCAGTTTCCGGGACAGCTCCTACAATGAGCAGTTCTTC. Its translation: CSFRDSSYNEQFF.

This clonotype has only a few counts. This chain links TRBV29-1 with TRBJ2-1; 16 bases line up with TRBD2. The V gene end was trimmed by 4 bases and the J gene end by 4 bases; junction bases not matched to a gene: 4. The CDR3 covers 16 residues. The germline gives CDR1 SQVTM, CDR2 ANQGSEA. The CDR3 spells CSVGGLAGGGYNEQFF. For the CDR3, the DNA is TGCAGCGTTGGGGGACTAGCGGGAGGGGGATACAATGAGCAGTTCTTC.

The chain links TRBV6-6 to TRBJ2-3; 7 bases align to TRBD2. The CDR3 length is 16 residues. The V segment lost 6 bases and the J segment 2 bases; nucleotides outside the gene matches: 11. The germline CDR1 and CDR2 sequences are MNHNY and SVGAGI (reference sequence). CDR3 DNA: TGTGCCAGCAGCCCCGGGCGGGAGACTTACACAGATACGCAGTATTTT. It codes for CASSPGRETYTDTQYF.

The J gene is TRBJ1-1, the V gene TRBV6-5; 9 positions agree with TRBD1. The V gene's germline CDR1 is MNHEY and CDR2 SVGAGI. J was trimmed by 5 bases and V by 0 bases; bases with no gene match: 7. The CDR3 has 16 residues. The CDR3 spells CASSYSGHRGHTEAFF. Written as DNA, the CDR3 is TGTGCCAGCAGTTACTCCGGCCACAGGGGGCATACTGAAGCTTTCTTT.

This clonotype was picked up a small number of times. The V and J genes are TRBV14 and TRBJ2-5, with 8 bases matching TRBD2. Germline lookup yields CDR1 SGHDN and CDR2 FVKESK. The CDR3 length is 16 residues. Trimming took 1 base from V and 5 from J; bases not matched to a gene: 9. The CDR3 here is CASSQVIGTRGETQYF. The CDR3, as DNA: TGTGCCAGCAGCCAAGTAATCGGGACTAGAGGCGAGACCCAGTACTTC. The full variable domain, with the rest looked up from reference TRBV14 and TRBJ2-5, is EAGVTQFPSHSVIEKGQTVTLRCDPISGHDNLYWYRRVMGKEIKFLLHFVKESKQDESGMPNNRFLAERTGGTYSTLKVQPAELEDSGVYFCASSQVIGTRGETQYFGPGTRLLVL.

The V gene is TRBV9, the J gene TRBJ2-2; perhaps TRBD2 as D (6 bases). This CDR3 contains 16 residues. With 4 bases removed from V and 3 bases from J, the gap between germline ends came to 16 bases. Germline V gene sequence: CDR1 SGDLS, CDR2 YYNGEE. The CDR3 reads CASSPRIGGDTGELFF. In nucleotides, the CDR3 is TGTGCCAGCAGCCCCCGGATCGGAGGGGACACCGGGGAGCTGTTTTTT. The variable domain in full, with the rest retrieved from reference TRBV9 and TRBJ2-2, is DSGVTQTPKHLITATGQRVTLRCSPRSGDLSVYWYQQSLDQGLQFLIQYYNGEERAKGNILERFSAQQFPDLHSELNLSSLELGDSALYFCASSPRIGGDTGELFFGEGSRLTVL.

This clonotype was seen only a few times. The chain recombines TRBV7-2 with TRBJ2-1, with 14 positions matching TRBD2. After removal of 0 bases from V and 6 bases from J, the junction contained 1 base not matched to a gene. The CDR3 runs 16 residues. Germline-derived CDR1 and CDR2 are SGHTA and FQGNSA. The CDR3: CASSLAGLAGVNEQFF. CDR3 nucleotide sequence: TGTGCCAGCAGCTTAGCGGGACTAGCGGGAGTCAATGAGCAGTTCTTC.

DNA of the CDR3: TGCGCCAGCAGCCCCGGATTATCGGGCGGTGGGGATTTCTCTGGGGCCAACGTCCTGACTTTC. Protein product: CASSPGLSGGGDFSGANVLTF. The chain links TRBV5-1 to TRBJ2-6; no reliable D call. CDR1 and CDR2 (germline): SGHRS, YFSETQ. V lost 4 bases and J lost 0, with 26 bases in between. There are 21 residues in the CDR3.

This chain joins TRBV20-1 and TRBJ2-1; weak D call: TRBD1 (6 bases). Trimming removed 3 bases at V and 1 base at J, with 13 bases between. Germline CDR1 and CDR2: DFQATT and SNEGSKA (reference sequence). The CDR3 runs 15 residues. The CDR3 region has the DNA TGCAGTGCTAGGTTGGGGGCAGGTTCCTACAATGAGCAGTTCTTC. Encoded protein: CSARLGAGSYNEQFF.

This clonotype has just a few counts. This chain connects TRBV18 to TRBJ2-1; TRBD2 agrees at 9 bases. The germline V gene has CDR1 KGHSH and CDR2 LQKENI. Trimming at V came to 3 bases and at J to 2 bases, leaving 17 bases not matched to a gene. The CDR3 covers 20 residues. The CDR3 DNA is TGTGCCAGCTCACCGATTAACGCCTTTTTAGCGGGAGAAACCTACAATGAGCAGTTCTTC. This codes for CASSPINAFLAGETYNEQFF.

The chain combines TRBV6-2 or TRBV6-3 with TRBJ2-4, with 10 bases identical to TRBD1. The germline gives CDR1 MNHEY, CDR2 SVGEGT. V was clipped by 6 bases and J by 6 bases; unmatched bases: 8. The CDR3 loop spans 15 amino acids. CDR3 sequence reads: CASRLTGGAVNIQYF. The CDR3 coding sequence is TGTGCCAGCAGGCTGACAGGGGGCGCAGTAAACATTCAGTACTTC.

This clonotype was observed a handful of times. This chain links TRBV5-8 with TRBJ2-2; 13 bases are shared with TRBD2. J was trimmed by 8 bases and V by 5 bases; bases with no gene match: 9. CDR1 and CDR2 (germline): SGHTS, YDEGEE. The CDR3 length is 16 residues. The CDR3 nucleotides are TGTGCCAGCAGGCTACGACTAGCGGGAGGTTCGGGGGAGCTGTTTTTT. This gives the protein CASRLRLAGGSGELFF.